What follows are 9 T cell receptor beta chains derived from one specimen sequenced in a study of T cell repertoires in aging, cancer and after chemotherapy. A mixed TRB-A/B primer pool amplified rearranged TRB by multiplex touch-down PCR. One entry per CDR3 protein, called by TCRdb with MiXCR from the multiplex PCR reads. The sample shows around 2,700 distinct CDR3 sequences, roughly 20% of them seen only once. TCR beta rearrangements were amplified from peripheral blood genomic DNA. Sequenced material: blood. These receptors came from a human donor with a solid tumor.

This clonotype is termed large. The rearrangement links TRBV5-6 to TRBJ2-3; D is uncertain. Trimming took off 0 bases at V and 2 bases at J, with 4 bases between the two ends. The V gene's germline CDR1 is SGHDT and CDR2 YYEEEE. CDR3 length: 13 amino acids. CDR3 amino acids: CASSLAPTDTQYF. DNA of the CDR3: TGTGCCAGCAGCTTGGCCCCCACAGATACGCAGTATTTT. The variable domain in full, with the rest retrieved from reference TRBV5-6 and TRBJ2-3, is DAGVTQSPTHLIKTRGQQVTLRCSPKSGHDTVSWYQQALGQGPQFIFQYYEEEERQRGNFPDRFSGHQFPNYSSELNVNALLLGDSALYLCASSLAPTDTQYFGPGTRLTVL.

The J gene is TRBJ1-5, the V gene TRBV19; 10 nucleotides line up with TRBD1. The CDR3 runs 17 residues. Germline V gene sequence: CDR1 LNHDA, CDR2 SQIVND (reference sequence). J lost 0 bases, V lost 4 bases, and 6 bases had no gene match. For the CDR3, the DNA is TGTGCCAGTAGTACACCCCGGACAGGGGGTAGCAATCAGCCCCAGCATTTT. Its protein product is CASSTPRTGGSNQPQHF.

Judged by abundance, this clonotype is medium-sized. V is TRBV12-3 or TRBV12-4 and J is TRBJ2-1; D is ambiguous. The CDR3 totals 15 residues. Trimming took 3 bases from V and 3 from J, leaving 12 bases between them. The CDR3 bases are TGTGCCAGCAGTTTTAGTCCCGCGAACTACAATGAGCAGTTCTTC. Amino acid sequence: CASSFSPANYNEQFF.

J is TRBJ1-2 and V is TRBV5-1, with 11 bases that match TRBD1. Germline V gives CDR1 SGHRS, CDR2 YFSETQ. With 4 bases clipped from V and 2 bases from J, the junction kept 7 bases outside the gene matches. This CDR3 has 16 residues. CDR3 sequence reads: CASSRVGTGGNYGYTF. The CDR3 DNA reads TGCGCCAGCAGCCGGGTTGGGACAGGGGGAAACTATGGCTACACCTTC.

This clonotype was seen a single time. The CDR3 sequence: CASSMTGVTEAFF. For the CDR3, the DNA is TGTGCCAGTAGTATGACAGGGGTAACTGAAGCTTTCTTT. This chain uses TRBV19 with TRBJ1-1, with 8 bases that match TRBD1. The V gene end was trimmed by 3 bases and the J gene end by 5 bases; junction bases not matched to a gene: 2. Germline values: CDR1 LNHDA, CDR2 SQIVND (reference sequence). CDR3 size: 13 residues.

In this sample, this clonotype is large. The J gene is TRBJ2-7, the V gene TRBV6-1, with D perhaps matching TRBD2 (6 bases). The CDR3 is 14 amino acids. Trimming cost V 2 bases and J 2 bases, with 10 bases left between them. The germline V gene encodes CDR1 MNHNS and CDR2 SASEGT. CDR3 amino acids: CASSERGLTYEQYF. The CDR3 DNA sequence: TGTGCCAGCAGTGAAAGGGGACTCACCTACGAGCAGTACTTC.

This chain uses TRBV20-1 with TRBJ2-7; perhaps D is TRBD1 or TRBD2 (5 bases each). Trimming took off 5 bases at V and 3 bases at J, with 20 bases between the two ends. This CDR3 comprises 15 residues. Looked up from germline, CDR1 is DFQATT and CDR2 is SNEGSKA (reference sequence). The CDR3 DNA reads TGCAGTGCTCCTAAAACCGGGACGGAAGACTACGAGCAGTACTTC. Translated, it gives CSAPKTGTEDYEQYF.

With respect to this clonotype: Compared with germline, one end of the junction differs, possibly owing to a read error. The V gene is TRBV5-1, the J gene TRBJ2-7; 9 bases map to TRBD1. Germline V lookup: CDR1 SGHRS, CDR2 YFSETQ. The CDR3 covers 15 residues. CDR3 sequence: CVSSFTGGASYEQYF. DNA for the CDR3: TGCGTCAGCAGCTTTACAGGGGGCGCCTCCTACGAGCAGTACTTC.

Relative to its sample, this clonotype is large. The V call is TRBV29-1, the J call TRBJ1-2, with a possible D match to TRBD1 (5 bases). Germline CDR1 and CDR2: SQVTM and ANQGSEA. The CDR3 runs to 14 residues. V shed 5 bases and J shed 7 bases, with 20 bases lying between them. This CDR3 reads CSVKSTGTQGGYTF. CDR3 nucleotide sequence: TGCAGCGTTAAAAGCACCGGGACCCAGGGTGGCTACACCTTC.